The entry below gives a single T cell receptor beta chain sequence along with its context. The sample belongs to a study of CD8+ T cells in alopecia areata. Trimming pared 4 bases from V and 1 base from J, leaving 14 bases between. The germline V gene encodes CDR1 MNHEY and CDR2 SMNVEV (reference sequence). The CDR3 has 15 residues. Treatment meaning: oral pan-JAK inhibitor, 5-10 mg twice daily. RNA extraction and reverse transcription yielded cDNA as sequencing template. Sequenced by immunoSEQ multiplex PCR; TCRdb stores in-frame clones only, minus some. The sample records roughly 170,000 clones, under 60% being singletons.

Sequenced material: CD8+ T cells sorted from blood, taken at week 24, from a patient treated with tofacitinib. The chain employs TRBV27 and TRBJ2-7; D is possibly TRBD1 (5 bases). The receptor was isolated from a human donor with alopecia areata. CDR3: CASSWTPHPSYEQYF. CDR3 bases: TGTGCCAGCAGTTGGACACCCCACCCTTCCTACGAGCAGTACTTC.